The 8 T cell receptor beta chains below come from one sample, sequenced in a study of cytomegalovirus exposure and HLA in healthy donors (dated by TCRdb to between 2016 and 2019). The protocol used for the library was the immunoSEQ multiplex PCR assay. The multiplex PCR relied on a mix of 60 forward primers for TCR Vbeta segments and 13 reverse primers for TCR Jbeta segments. Imported from immuneACCESS, the table was reduced by TCRdb to in-frame sequences with V and J called. These copies leave out some clones; in studies compared against another copy, an unresolved V gene accounts for under half, and the cause of the remainder is not known. Within this sample are over 85,000 clones, with approximately 70% of them counted one time only. The ten biggest clones cover roughly 2.2% of the sample. Source material: PBMCs. The receptors originated from a man aged 30-40 years in good health and CMV-seronegative.

Only a few counts were recorded for this clone. The rearrangement uses TRBV9 and TRBJ1-2; 10 bases fit TRBD1. This CDR3 has 13 amino acids. In germline, CDR1 is SGDLS, CDR2 YYNGEE. The V and J ends lost 3 bases and 9 bases, in that order; junction bases with no gene match: 5. CDR3 residues: CASSGTGGWRYTF. CDR3 DNA: TGTGCCAGCAGCGGGACAGGGGGTTGGCGCTACACCTTC.

The chain employs TRBV5-1 and TRBJ1-1; tentative D call: TRBD1 (5 bases). CDR1 is SGHRS and CDR2 is YFSETQ in the germline V gene. Trimming pared 4 bases from V and 0 bases from J, leaving 10 bases between. The CDR3 consists of 14 residues. The CDR3 here is CASSPREVNTEAFF. CDR3 DNA: TGCGCCAGCAGCCCCAGGGAAGTGAACACTGAAGCTTTCTTT.

The chain links TRBV28 to TRBJ2-5; 8 bases map to TRBD2. CDR1 MDHEN and CDR2 SYDVKM come from the germline V gene. V lost 2 bases to trimming and J lost 5 bases; unmatched junction nucleotides: 4. This CDR3 region has 14 residues. DNA for the CDR3: TGTGCCAGCAGTTTACCGGGAGGGCCGGAGACCCAGTACTTC. Protein: CASSLPGGPETQYF.

This clone was seen more than once but under ten times. The gene calls are TRBV4-1 and TRBJ1-5, with TRBD1 matching over 7 bases. In germline, CDR1 is MGHRA, CDR2 YSYEKL. The junction had 5 bases not matched to a gene; V was cut back by 4 bases and J by 2 bases. The CDR3 has 15 amino acids. The CDR3 here is CASSLTGVGNQPQHF. The CDR3 nucleotides read TGCGCCAGCAGCCTAACAGGGGTGGGCAATCAGCCCCAGCATTTT.

V gene TRBV4-1 combines with J gene TRBJ2-7; D uncertain. With 0 bases removed from V and 2 bases from J, the gap between germline ends came to 14 bases. This CDR3 is built from 16 residues. Germline CDR1 MGHRA, CDR2 YSYEKL. The CDR3, as DNA: TGCGCCAGCAGCCAAGATAACACCGTAACCCCCTACGAGCAGTACTTC. Translation: CASSQDNTVTPYEQYF.

The chain's CDR3 is CASSAPTGSGANVLTF. The CDR3 DNA is TGTGCCAGCAGCGCACCTACCGGCTCTGGGGCCAACGTCCTGACTTTC. This chain links TRBV7-6 with TRBJ2-6; D uncertain. The V gene lost 5 bases and the J gene lost 0 bases, with 11 bases spanning the gap. Germline values: CDR1 SGHVS, CDR2 FNYEAQ. The CDR3 consists of 16 residues.

The rearrangement joins TRBV11-2 to TRBJ1-2, with TRBD1 matching over 7 bases. The CDR3 consists of 15 residues. With 1 base clipped from V and 3 bases from J, the junction kept 5 bases outside the gene matches. Germline loops: CDR1 SGHAT, CDR2 FQNNGV. The CDR3 here is CASSLGGGGHYGYTF. The CDR3 DNA sequence: TGTGCCAGCAGCTTAGGTGGAGGGGGCCACTATGGCTACACCTTC.

This chain uses TRBV19 with TRBJ1-5; TRBD1 might be the D (5 bases). The V gene lost 4 bases and the J gene lost 9 bases, with 19 bases spanning the gap. The CDR3 sequence is 15 residues long. Germline lookup yields CDR1 LNHDA and CDR2 SQIVND (reference sequence). The CDR3 bases are TGTGCCAGTAGTACCGCGGGACCGTTTTTGAGGCCCCAGCATTTT. Its protein product is CASSTAGPFLRPQHF.